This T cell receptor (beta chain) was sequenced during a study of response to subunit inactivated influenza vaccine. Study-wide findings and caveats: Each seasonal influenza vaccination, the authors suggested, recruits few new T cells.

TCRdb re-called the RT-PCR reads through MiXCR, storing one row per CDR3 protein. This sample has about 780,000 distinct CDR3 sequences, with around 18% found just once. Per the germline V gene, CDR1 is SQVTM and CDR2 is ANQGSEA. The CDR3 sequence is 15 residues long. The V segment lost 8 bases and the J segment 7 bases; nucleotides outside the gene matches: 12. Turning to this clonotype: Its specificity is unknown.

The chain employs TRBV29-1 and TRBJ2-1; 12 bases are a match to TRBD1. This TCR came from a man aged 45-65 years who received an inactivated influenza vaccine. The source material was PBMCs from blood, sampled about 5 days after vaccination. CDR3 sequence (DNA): TGCAGCACCACGACCGGGACAGGGGGCCGAAATGAGCAGTTCTTC. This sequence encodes CSTTTGTGGRNEQFF.